This TCR beta chain appears in the sequencing data of a study of shared clonotypes between healthy human individuals. Study as a whole: Donor ages ranged 18 to 49 years: two women, a few men. CD8 memory received one plate per donor, CD8 naive two, CD4 memory three and CD4 naive three.

Germline V gene sequence: CDR1 SGHKS, CDR2 YYEKEE (reference sequence). V was clipped by 4 bases and J by 1 base; unmatched bases: 4. The CDR3 totals 16 residues. Here immunoSEQ multiplex PCR was the method, and the copy in TCRdb shows in-frame clones only, minus some. The profile shows 1.4 million or so clones, about 98.5% of them singletons. What was sequenced was naive CD4+ T cells sorted from blood. As to subset: CD45RA+ positively selected. This TCR derives from a man aged 30 to 45 in good health. The V call is TRBV5-5, the J call TRBJ2-1; 11 nucleotides agree with TRBD2. The CDR3 DNA reads TGTGCCAGCAGCATCTTAGCGGGAGGGTCCTACAATGAGCAGTTCTTC. Protein sequence: CASSILAGGSYNEQFF.